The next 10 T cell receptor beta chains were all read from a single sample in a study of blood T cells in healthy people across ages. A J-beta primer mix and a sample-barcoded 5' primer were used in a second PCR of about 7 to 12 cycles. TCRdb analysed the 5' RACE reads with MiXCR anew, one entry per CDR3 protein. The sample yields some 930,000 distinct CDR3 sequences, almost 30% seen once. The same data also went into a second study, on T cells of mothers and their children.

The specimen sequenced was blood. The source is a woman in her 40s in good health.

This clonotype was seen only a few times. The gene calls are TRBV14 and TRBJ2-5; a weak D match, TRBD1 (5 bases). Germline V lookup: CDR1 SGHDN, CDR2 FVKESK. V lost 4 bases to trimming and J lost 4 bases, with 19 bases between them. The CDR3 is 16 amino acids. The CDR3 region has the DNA TGTGCCAGCAGCCCTACCAGCAGGGTTTTGGGAGAGACCCAGTACTTC. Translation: CASSPTSRVLGETQYF.

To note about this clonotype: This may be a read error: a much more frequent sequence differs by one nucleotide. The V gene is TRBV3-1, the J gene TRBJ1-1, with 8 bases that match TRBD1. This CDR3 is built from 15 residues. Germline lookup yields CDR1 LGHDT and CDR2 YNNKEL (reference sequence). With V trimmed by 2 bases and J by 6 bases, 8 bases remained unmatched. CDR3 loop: CASSQSAQGDAEAFF. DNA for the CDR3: TGTGCCAGCAGCCAATCGGCACAGGGGGACGCTGAAGCTTTCTTT. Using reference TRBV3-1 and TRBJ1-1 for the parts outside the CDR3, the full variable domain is DTAVSQTPKYLVTQMGNDKSIKCEQNLGHDTMYWYKQDSKKFLKIMFSYNNKELIINETVPNRFSPKSPDKAHLNLHINSLELGDSAVYFCASSQSAQGDAEAFFGQGTRLTVV.

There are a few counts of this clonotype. The CDR3 DNA is TGCAGTGCTAGAGAAGAGGGTCGGGGGGGCGTTCGAGAGACCCAGTACTTC. Residues: CSAREEGRGGVRETQYF. This sequence joins TRBV20-1 and TRBJ2-5, with 8 bases aligning to TRBD2. The CDR3 length is 17 residues. Germline V gene lookup returns CDR1 DFQATT and CDR2 SNEGSKA (reference sequence). Trimming at V came to 0 bases and at J to 4 bases, leaving 13 bases not matched to a gene.

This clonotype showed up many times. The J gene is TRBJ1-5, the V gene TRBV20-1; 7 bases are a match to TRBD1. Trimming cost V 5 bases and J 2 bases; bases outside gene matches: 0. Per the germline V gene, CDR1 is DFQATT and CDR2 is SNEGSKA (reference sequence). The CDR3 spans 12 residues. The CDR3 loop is CSAGQGNQPQHF. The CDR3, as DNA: TGCAGTGCTGGACAGGGCAATCAGCCCCAGCATTTT.

This chain's CDR3 is CASSYRSNTEAFF. CDR3 coding DNA: TGTGCCAGCAGTTATCGCTCGAACACTGAAGCTTTCTTT. This sequence joins TRBV27 and TRBJ1-1; D not resolved. Germline CDR1 MNHEY, CDR2 SMNVEV (reference sequence). Trimming cost V 4 bases and J 1 base, with 7 bases left between them. The CDR3 extends over 13 amino acids.

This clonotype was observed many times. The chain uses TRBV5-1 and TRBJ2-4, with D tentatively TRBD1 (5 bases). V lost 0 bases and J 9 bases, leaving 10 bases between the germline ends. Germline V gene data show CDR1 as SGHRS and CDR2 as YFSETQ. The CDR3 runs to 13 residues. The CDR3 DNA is TGCGCCAGCAGCTTGGAGTGGCAGGGCATTCAGTACTTC. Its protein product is CASSLEWQGIQYF.

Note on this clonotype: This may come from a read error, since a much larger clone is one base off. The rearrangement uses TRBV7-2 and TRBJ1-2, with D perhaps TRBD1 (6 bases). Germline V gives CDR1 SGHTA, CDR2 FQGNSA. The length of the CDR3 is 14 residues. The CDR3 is CANSLAGAGYGYTF. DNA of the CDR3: TGTGCCAACAGCTTAGCAGGGGCTGGATATGGCTACACCTTC.

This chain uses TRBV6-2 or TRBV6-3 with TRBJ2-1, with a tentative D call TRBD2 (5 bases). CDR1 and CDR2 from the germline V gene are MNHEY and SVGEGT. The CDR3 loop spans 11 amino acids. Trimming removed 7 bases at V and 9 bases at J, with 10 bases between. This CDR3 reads CASTRGSEQFF. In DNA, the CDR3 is TGTGCCAGCACCCGAGGGAGTGAGCAGTTCTTC.

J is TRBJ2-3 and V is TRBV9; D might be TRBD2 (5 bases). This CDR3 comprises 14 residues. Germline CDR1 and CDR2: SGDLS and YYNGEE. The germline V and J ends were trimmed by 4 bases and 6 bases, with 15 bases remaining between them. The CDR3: CASSPRPRGDTQYF. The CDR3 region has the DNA TGTGCCAGCAGCCCGCGGCCCCGAGGGGATACGCAGTATTTT.

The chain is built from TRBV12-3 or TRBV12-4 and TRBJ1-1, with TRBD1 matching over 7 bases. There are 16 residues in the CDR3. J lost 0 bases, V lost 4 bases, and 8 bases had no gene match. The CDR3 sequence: CASSSDRTVVNTEAFF. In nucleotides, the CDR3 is TGTGCCAGCAGTTCGGACAGGACGGTGGTGAACACTGAAGCTTTCTTT.